These T cell receptor beta chains were read from a single sample in a study of glioma-infiltrating T cells. TCRdb recomputed calls from the multiplex PCR reads with MiXCR, one row per CDR3 protein. The repertoire holds approximately 45,000 distinct CDR3 sequences, approximately 20% seen once, with roughly 6.1% in the top ten. The sample taken for sequencing was glioma tissue, nonneoplastic brain tissue, or PBMCs (not recorded which). All receptors come from a human donor with low-grade glioma or glioblastoma, undergoing nonglioma brain surgery, or in good health (not recorded which). CDR3s include the opening cysteine and the closing phenylalanine or tryptophan. A D gene is named only where the DNA matches it firmly. Rows give clone size only sometimes, using once, few, many, or a class for an expanded clone.

size: many
J: TRBJ1-4
D: NA
V: TRBV12-3/TRBV12-4
CDR3: CASTVRGADEKLFF
DNA: TGTGCCAGCACGGTGCGGGGGGCAGATGAAAAACTGTTTTTT

size: many
J: TRBJ1-5
D: NA
V: TRBV7-9
CDR3: CASSRDSNQPQHF
DNA: TGTGCCAGCAGCCGCGACTCCAATCAGCCCCAGCATTTT

size: many
J: TRBJ2-6
D: NA
V: TRBV28
CDR3: CASSMTAAGANVLTF
DNA: TGTGCCAGCAGTATGACCGCCGCTGGGGCCAACGTCCTGACTTTC

size: few
J: TRBJ1-1
D: NA
V: TRBV12-5
CDR3: CASGFVLSEVMNTEAFF
DNA: TGTGCTAGTGGTTTCGTCCTGTCGGAGGTGATGAACACTGAAGCTTTCTTT

size: many
J: TRBJ1-2
D: TRBD1
V: TRBV2
CDR3: CASSRETGGDYGYTF
DNA: TGTGCCAGCAGTCGAGAGACAGGGGGCGACTATGGCTACACCTTC

size: many
J: TRBJ2-7
D: NA
V: TRBV28
CDR3: CASIGGDYSYEQYF
DNA: TGTGCCAGCATCGGTGGTGACTACTCCTACGAGCAGTACTTC

size: NA
J: TRBJ2-7
D: TRBD2
V: TRBV28
CDR3: CDSSLIRGSIHDQYF
DNA: TGTGACAGCAGTTTAATTCGCGGGAGCATCCACGATCAGTACTTC

size: many
J: TRBJ2-3
D: NA
V: TRBV6-2/TRBV6-3
CDR3: CASSRRDPDTQYF
DNA: TGTGCCAGCAGTAGACGGGATCCAGATACGCAGTATTTT

size: many
J: TRBJ2-1
D: TRBD2
V: TRBV10-3
CDR3: CAISKSGTSGHEQFF
DNA: TGTGCCATCAGTAAATCCGGGACTAGCGGTCATGAGCAGTTCTTC

size: medium-sized
J: TRBJ1-2
D: TRBD1
V: TRBV27
CDR3: CASSLGQGHGYTF
DNA: TGTGCCAGCAGTTTAGGACAGGGCCATGGCTACACCTTC

size: few
J: TRBJ2-3
D: TRBD2
V: TRBV12-3/TRBV12-4
CDR3: CASSFKRGFTDTQYF
DNA: TGTGCCAGCAGTTTTAAGCGGGGGTTCACAGATACGCAGTATTTT

size: many
J: TRBJ1-2
D: NA
V: TRBV20-1
CDR3: CSANPRELDGYTF
DNA: TGCAGTGCTAACCCCAGGGAGTTGGATGGCTACACCTTC

size: many
J: TRBJ1-3
D: NA
V: TRBV28
CDR3: CASTMGGSRNTIYF
DNA: TGTGCCAGCACCATGGGGGGGAGTCGAAACACCATATATTTT

size: many
J: TRBJ2-3
D: NA
V: TRBV4-1
CDR3: CASHANTDTQYF
DNA: TGCGCCAGTCACGCTAACACAGATACGCAGTATTTT

size: NA
J: TRBJ2-1
D: TRBD2
V: TRBV12-3/TRBV12-4
CDR3: CASTGTSGRGSYNEQFF
DNA: TGTGCCAGCACTGGGACTAGCGGACGAGGCTCCTACAATGAGCAGTTCTTC

size: many
J: TRBJ2-1
D: TRBD2
V: TRBV28
CDR3: CASSLLAGGINEQFF
DNA: TGTGCCAGCAGTCTACTAGCGGGAGGCATTAATGAGCAGTTCTTC

size: many
J: TRBJ1-6
D: NA
V: TRBV7-3
CDR3: CASSFLTNSPLHF
DNA: TGTGCCAGCAGCTTCCTGACCAATTCACCCCTCCACTTT

size: many
J: TRBJ2-1
D: NA
V: TRBV4-1
CDR3: CASSLQTWGSYNEQFF
DNA: TGCGCCAGCAGCCTTCAGACCTGGGGCTCCTACAATGAGCAGTTCTTC

size: many
J: TRBJ2-1
D: TRBD2
V: TRBV28
CDR3: CASRPIAGGSYNEQFF
DNA: TGTGCCAGCAGACCTATAGCGGGAGGTTCCTACAATGAGCAGTTCTTC

size: NA
J: TRBJ2-7
D: NA
V: TRBV28
CDR3: CASGPSGIQIEQYF
DNA: TGTGCCAGCGGCCCTTCAGGCATACAGATCGAGCAGTACTTC

size: many
J: TRBJ1-1
D: TRBD1
V: TRBV5-1
CDR3: CASSRTGGMSTEAFF
DNA: TGCGCCAGCAGCCGGACAGGGGGCATGAGCACTGAAGCTTTCTTT

size: NA
J: TRBJ1-4
D: NA
V: TRBV5-6
CDR3: CASSLEPRGNEKLFF
DNA: TGTGCCAGCAGCTTGGAACCCCGGGGTAATGAAAAACTGTTTTTT

size: medium-sized
J: TRBJ2-7
D: NA
V: TRBV6-6
CDR3: CASSYSRQLYSYEQYF
DNA: TGTGCCAGCAGTTACTCGAGGCAGCTCTACTCCTACGAGCAGTACTTC

size: many
J: TRBJ1-6
D: TRBD1
V: TRBV5-1
CDR3: CASSLGQGPNSPLHF
DNA: TGCGCCAGCAGCTTGGGACAGGGTCCCAATTCACCCCTCCACTTT

size: many
J: TRBJ2-5
D: TRBD1
V: TRBV28
CDR3: CASSYWTGWETQYF
DNA: TGTGCCAGCAGTTACTGGACAGGATGGGAGACCCAGTACTTC

size: many
J: TRBJ2-1
D: NA
V: TRBV6-4
CDR3: CASSVDSNNEQFF
DNA: TGTGCCAGCAGTGTGGACAGTAACAATGAGCAGTTCTTC

size: NA
J: TRBJ2-7
D: NA
V: TRBV29-1
CDR3: CSVESDKLHEQYF
DNA: TGCAGCGTTGAATCGGACAAACTTCACGAGCAGTACTTC

size: NA
J: TRBJ1-1
D: NA
V: TRBV9
CDR3: CASSPGPIRVTEAFF
DNA: TGTGCCAGCAGTCCTGGACCCATTCGGGTCACTGAAGCTTTCTTT

size: many
J: TRBJ2-2
D: NA
V: TRBV7-9
CDR3: CASGPGSGELFF
DNA: TGTGCCAGCGGCCCCGGGTCCGGGGAGCTGTTTTTT

size: few
J: TRBJ1-1
D: NA
V: TRBV30
CDR3: CAWSDGTEAFF
DNA: TGTGCCTGGAGTGATGGCACTGAAGCTTTCTTT

size: medium-sized
J: TRBJ1-5
D: NA
V: TRBV27
CDR3: CASSLREGQPQHF
DNA: TGTGCCAGCAGTTTAAGGGAGGGGCAGCCCCAGCATTTT

size: NA
J: TRBJ2-1
D: NA
V: TRBV6-6
CDR3: CVSSYSTASNEQFF
DNA: TGTGTTAGCAGTTACTCGACGGCGTCCAATGAGCAGTTCTTC